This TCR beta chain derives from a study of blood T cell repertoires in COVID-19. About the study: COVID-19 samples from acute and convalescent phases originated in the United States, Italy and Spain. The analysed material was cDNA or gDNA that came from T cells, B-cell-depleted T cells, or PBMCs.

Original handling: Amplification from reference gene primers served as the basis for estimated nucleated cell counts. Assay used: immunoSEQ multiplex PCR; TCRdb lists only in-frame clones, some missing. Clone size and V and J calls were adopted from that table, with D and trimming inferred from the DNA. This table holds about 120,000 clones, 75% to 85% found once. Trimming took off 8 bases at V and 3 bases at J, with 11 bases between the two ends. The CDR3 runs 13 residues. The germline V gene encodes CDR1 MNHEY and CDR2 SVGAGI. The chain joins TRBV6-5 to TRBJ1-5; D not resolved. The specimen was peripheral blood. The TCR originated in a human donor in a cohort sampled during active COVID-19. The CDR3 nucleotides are TGTGCCAGCGGCGAACAGCTCAATCAGCCCCAGCATTTT. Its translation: CASGEQLNQPQHF.